The 25 T cell receptor beta chains presented below share a single source sample, sequenced in a study of blood T cell repertoires in COVID-19. Measured with immunoSEQ multiplex PCR; TCRdb has only the in-frame clones, and not every one. The table records approximately 200,000 clones, about 82% of them present only once. The sample taken for sequencing was PBMCs or T cells enriched from blood (not recorded which). The receptors derive from a woman in her 30s who had recovered from COVID-19.

The chain links TRBV28 to TRBJ2-7, with 10 nucleotides matching TRBD1. Looked up from germline, CDR1 is MDHEN and CDR2 is SYDVKM. This CDR3 region has 14 residues. V trimming: 3 bases; J trimming: 2 bases; junction bases outside the gene matches: 1. This CDR3 is CASSLGTGAYEQYF. Written as DNA, the CDR3 is TGTGCCAGCAGTTTGGGGACAGGGGCCTACGAGCAGTACTTC.

The chain combines TRBV19 with TRBJ1-1, with 7 nucleotides matching TRBD1. J lost 1 base, V lost 2 bases, and 1 base had no gene match. CDR1 and CDR2 from the germline V gene are LNHDA and SQIVND (reference sequence). The CDR3 sequence is 14 residues long. The CDR3 region is CASSIPGGNTEAFF. The CDR3, as DNA: TGTGCCAGTAGTATACCAGGGGGGAACACTGAAGCTTTCTTT.

This chain uses TRBV5-1 with TRBJ2-3; TRBD2 might be the D (6 bases). The CDR3 runs 15 residues. CDR1 and CDR2 from the germline V gene are SGHRS and YFSETQ. V shed 6 bases and J shed 2 bases, with 16 bases lying between them. In DNA form, the CDR3 reads TGCGCCAGCAACGAGACTCTAGCGTACACAGATACGCAGTATTTT. It yields the protein CASNETLAYTDTQYF. Full variable domain (remainder filled in from reference TRBV5-1 and TRBJ2-3): KAGVTQTPRYLIKTRGQQVTLSCSPISGHRSVSWYQQTPGQGLQFLFEYFSETQRNKGNFPGRFSGRQFSNSRSEMNVSTLELGDSALYLCASNETLAYTDTQYFGPGTRLTVL.

This chain joins TRBV19 and TRBJ1-1; D gene unclear. The length of the CDR3 is 14 residues. Trimming pared 4 bases from V and 2 bases from J, leaving 11 bases between. CDR1 and CDR2 from the germline V gene are LNHDA and SQIVND (reference sequence). CDR3 residues: CASSTGVPNTEAFF. CDR3 nucleotides: TGTGCCAGTAGTACTGGAGTGCCCAACACTGAAGCTTTCTTT.

The chain is built from TRBV5-1 and TRBJ1-1, with D hard to call. CDR3 length equals 16 residues. Germline assignment: CDR1 SGHRS and CDR2 YFSETQ. V lost 0 bases, J lost 2 bases, and 14 bases lay in between. The CDR3 nucleotides are TGCGCCAGCAGCTTGGCGTCGGGTTTAATCAACACTGAAGCTTTCTTT. It encodes CASSLASGLINTEAFF.

The chain employs TRBV6-5 and TRBJ1-2; D is possibly TRBD1 (5 bases). Between the trimmed V and J ends, which lost 6 bases and 8 bases, there was a span of 19 bases. The CDR3 totals 14 residues. Germline assignment: CDR1 MNHEY and CDR2 SVGAGI. The CDR3 sequence is CASRTGTARGGYTF. The CDR3 nucleotides read TGTGCCAGCAGGACTGGGACTGCCCGGGGGGGCTACACCTTC.

The chain couples TRBV18 to TRBJ1-1, with 9 bases identical to TRBD1. Germline trimming cut 3 bases from V and 5 bases from J; bases unmatched to any gene: 7. This CDR3 spans 15 amino acids. From germline, CDR1 is KGHSH and CDR2 LQKENI. The CDR3 coding sequence is TGTGCCAGCTCACCCACCCAGGGGACAGGGACTGAAGCTTTCTTT. It translates to CASSPTQGTGTEAFF.

The chain carries TRBV4-1 and TRBJ2-7, with TRBD1 matching 9 bases. The CDR3 consists of 15 residues. Germline V gene lookup returns CDR1 MGHRA and CDR2 YSYEKL. V lost 4 bases to trimming and J lost 6 bases; unmatched junction nucleotides: 10. The CDR3 sequence: CASSPPGQGMFEQYF. The CDR3 DNA is TGCGCCAGCAGCCCGCCGGGACAGGGTATGTTCGAGCAGTACTTC.

The chain is built from TRBV5-5 and TRBJ1-5; D remains unclear. The CDR3 has 16 residues. Trimming took off 1 base at V and 0 bases at J, with 11 bases between the two ends. Germline lookup yields CDR1 SGHKS and CDR2 YYEKEE (reference sequence). The CDR3 loop is CASSLNGVYSNQPQHF. The CDR3 nucleotides are TGTGCCAGCAGCTTGAACGGGGTCTATAGCAATCAGCCCCAGCATTTT.

This clone was detected only a few times. The chain recombines TRBV19 with TRBJ1-5; D might be TRBD1 (5 bases). V lost 7 bases, J lost 2 bases, and 15 bases lay in between. This CDR3 has 15 amino acids. Germline lookup yields CDR1 LNHDA and CDR2 SQIVND (reference sequence). The CDR3 reads CASTLGEVGNQPQHF. The CDR3 bases are TGTGCCAGTACCCTGGGGGAGGTTGGCAATCAGCCCCAGCATTTT.

As to this clone: Other DNA sequences in this specimen translate into the identical CDR3. V is TRBV29-1 and J is TRBJ2-7; 8 bases are a match to TRBD1. The V gene end was trimmed by 1 base and the J gene end by 4 bases; junction bases not matched to a gene: 6. Looked up from germline, CDR1 is SQVTM and CDR2 is ANQGSEA. The CDR3 length is 14 residues. For the CDR3, the DNA is TGCAGCGTTGAAGGTGGACAGGGACCATACGAGCAGTACTTC. Translated, it gives CSVEGGQGPYEQYF.

A few counts support this clone. The chain joins TRBV5-1 to TRBJ1-2, with D unresolved. CDR3 size: 15 residues. Per germline, CDR1 SGHRS and CDR2 YFSETQ. V lost 0 bases and J lost 3, with 12 bases in between. The CDR3 here is CASSLASIGDYGYTF. CDR3 DNA: TGCGCCAGCAGCTTGGCCAGTATCGGAGACTATGGCTACACCTTC.

The gene calls are TRBV6-5 and TRBJ2-7; 7 bases are a match to TRBD1. J lost 3 bases, V lost 6 bases, and 5 bases had no gene match. Looked up from germline, CDR1 is MNHEY and CDR2 is SVGAGI. The CDR3 loop spans 13 amino acids. The CDR3 spells CASSKTGSYEQYF. The CDR3, as DNA: TGTGCCAGCAGCAAGACAGGGAGCTACGAGCAGTACTTC.

The V and J genes are TRBV5-4 and TRBJ2-1; 14 nucleotides line up with TRBD2. With 0 bases clipped from V and 6 bases from J, the junction kept 2 bases outside the gene matches. The CDR3 runs to 16 residues. CDR1 SGHNT and CDR2 YYREEE come from the germline V gene (reference sequence). The CDR3 DNA reads as TGTGCCAGCAGCTTGGGGGGGACTAGCGGGAGCAATGAGCAGTTCTTC. Its translation: CASSLGGTSGSNEQFF.

This rearrangement joins TRBV19 to TRBJ2-1; 7 bases fit TRBD2. J gave up 9 bases and V 1 base, and 15 bases lay outside the gene matches. Germline V gene data show CDR1 as LNHDA and CDR2 as SQIVND (reference sequence). The CDR3 extends over 17 amino acids. The CDR3 DNA reads as TGTGCCAGTAGTATAGCGAGACTAGCTGAAGTGGGGGGTGAGCAGTTCTTC. This gives the protein CASSIARLAEVGGEQFF.

The chain combines TRBV28 with TRBJ1-5; D might be TRBD1 (6 bases). The CDR3 has 15 amino acids. The ends were cut back, 2 bases at V and 2 bases at J, with 10 bases in the middle. The germline V gene has CDR1 MDHEN and CDR2 SYDVKM. In nucleotides, the CDR3 is TGTGCCAGCAGTTTACGGGGGGCAGGCAATCAGCCCCAGCATTTT. Translating it yields CASSLRGAGNQPQHF. Full variable domain (missing parts from reference TRBV28 and TRBJ1-5): DVKVTQSSRYLVKRTGEKVFLECVQDMDHENMFWYRQDPGLGLRLIYFSYDVKMKEKGDIPEGYSVSREKKERFSLILESASTNQTSMYLCASSLRGAGNQPQHFGDGTRLSIL.

The chain recombines TRBV7-8 with TRBJ1-1; weak D call: TRBD1 (5 bases). Deletions cut 6 bases from V and 4 bases from J, with 21 bases between. Germline lookup yields CDR1 SGHVS and CDR2 FQNEAQ. This CDR3 contains 16 residues. The CDR3 region has the DNA TGTGCCAGCAGGGTTGGGGCCGCCTGGCTAAGCACTGAAGCTTTCTTT. Its protein is CASRVGAAWLSTEAFF.

This chain connects TRBV9 to TRBJ2-3, with TRBD2 matching 9 bases. The CDR3 spans 13 residues. Germline lookup yields CDR1 SGDLS and CDR2 YYNGEE. Trimming removed 6 bases from V and 3 bases from J; junction bases left unmatched: 2. In DNA form, the CDR3 reads TGTGCCAGCACTAGCGGGATGACAGATACGCAGTATTTT. It is translated as CASTSGMTDTQYF.

The gene calls are TRBV27 and TRBJ2-3, with TRBD2 matching over 8 bases. Trimming at V came to 3 bases and at J to 5 bases, leaving 7 bases not matched to a gene. The length of the CDR3 is 15 residues. Germline CDR1 is MNHEY and CDR2 is SMNVEV (reference sequence). CDR3 residues: CASSFSGGAGDTQYF. As DNA, the CDR3 is TGTGCCAGCAGTTTTTCGGGAGGGGCCGGAGATACGCAGTATTTT.

The rearrangement links TRBV2 to TRBJ2-7, with 9 bases matching TRBD2. The CDR3 sequence is 14 residues long. V lost 3 bases, J lost 4 bases, and 4 bases stayed unmatched. Germline V gene lookup returns CDR1 SNHLY and CDR2 FYNNEI. The CDR3 is CASSDTSGQYEQYF. The CDR3 nucleotides read TGTGCCAGCAGTGACACTAGCGGGCAATACGAGCAGTACTTC.

This chain joins TRBV6-5 and TRBJ1-5, with 11 bases aligning to TRBD1. Germline CDR1 and CDR2: MNHEY and SVGAGI. This CDR3 is built from 13 residues. Unmatched junction bases numbered 3, after V lost 10 bases and J lost 4 bases. The CDR3 reads CATRDRGNQPQHF. For the CDR3, the DNA is TGTGCCACCCGGGACAGGGGGAATCAGCCCCAGCATTTT.

The chain has TRBV28 and TRBJ2-7; 7 nucleotides match TRBD2. V lost 3 bases to trimming and J lost 0 bases; unmatched junction nucleotides: 5. The CDR3 sequence is 15 residues long. Per the germline V gene, CDR1 is MDHEN and CDR2 is SYDVKM. This CDR3 is CASSFPPSGSYEQYF. In DNA, the CDR3 is TGTGCCAGCAGTTTCCCACCTAGCGGCTCCTACGAGCAGTACTTC.

To note about this clone: The same CDR3 is also encoded by other DNA sequences in this sample. The CDR3 DNA reads TGTGCCAGCAGCTTAGGGGCACAAGAGACCCAGTACTTC. It specifies CASSLGAQETQYF. This chain uses TRBV7-2 with TRBJ2-5; no definite D call. There are 13 residues in the CDR3. The germline gives CDR1 SGHTA, CDR2 FQGNSA. Trimming took off 1 base at V and 2 bases at J, with 5 bases between the two ends.

The chain is built from TRBV4-1 and TRBJ2-7, with 8 nucleotides matching TRBD1. J was trimmed by 2 bases and V by 2 bases; bases with no gene match: 8. The CDR3 has 16 residues. Germline CDR1 reads MGHRA; CDR2 reads YSYEKL. CDR3 region: CASSQLQQGVPYEQYF. The DNA of the CDR3 is TGCGCCAGCAGCCAATTGCAACAGGGGGTGCCCTACGAGCAGTACTTC.

V usage is TRBV2 and J usage is TRBJ2-7; the match to TRBD2 covers 7 bases. This CDR3 is 14 amino acids long. CDR1 and CDR2 (germline): SNHLY, FYNNEI. With 4 bases clipped from V and 1 base from J, the junction kept 4 bases outside the gene matches. The CDR3 loop reads CASSVIAGSYEQYF. The CDR3 DNA reads as TGTGCCAGCAGTGTTATAGCGGGTTCCTACGAGCAGTACTTC.